These 27 T cell receptor beta chains share one sample of origin, sequenced in a study of vaccination effects on CD4 cells after COVID-19. Antigen-specific CD4+ T cells were expanded with viral peptide pools in the ViraFEST assay before sequencing. Investigators separated out CD4+ T cells once around 11 days of culture had passed. Vaccine recipients, nucleocapsid antibody negative, had no prior SARS-CoV-2 infection. Data came from immunoSEQ multiplex PCR; TCRdb stores just in-frame clones and leaves some out. The sample lists about 63,000 clones; roughly 75% were seen once. These receptors are not linked to any known antigen. Source: CD4+ T cells from PBMCs cultured with HCoV-OC43 spike peptides, taken before COVID-19 vaccination. Subset indicated: HCoV-OC43 spike overlapping peptide pool stimulation. The receptor set was obtained from a human donor who received a COVID-19 vaccine.

The V call is TRBV28, the J call TRBJ1-1; D is ambiguous. CDR1 is MDHEN, CDR2 SYDVKM, per germline. The V and J ends lost 5 bases and 2 bases respectively, with 12 bases between them. The CDR3 runs to 14 residues. The CDR3 protein is CASSPPRPNTEAFF. The DNA of the CDR3 is TGTGCCAGCAGTCCCCCCCGACCAAACACTGAAGCTTTCTTT.

J is TRBJ1-1 and V is TRBV12-3 or TRBV12-4; D remains ambiguous. The CDR3 is 13 residues long. Trimming took 3 bases from V and 4 from J, leaving 9 bases between them. As DNA, the CDR3 is TGTGCCAGCAGTTTGTCACAAGGCACTGAAGCTTTCTTT. Translating it yields CASSLSQGTEAFF.

This clone was seen just once. The chain is built from TRBV14 and TRBJ2-6; D gene unclear. V shed 2 bases and J shed 0 bases, with 14 bases lying between them. Germline lookup yields CDR1 SGHDN and CDR2 FVKESK. The CDR3 is 18 amino acids. This CDR3 is CASSQFGFLGSGANVLTF. The DNA for the CDR3 is TGTGCCAGCAGCCAATTCGGATTCCTCGGCTCTGGGGCCAACGTCCTGACTTTC.

The chain combines TRBV20-1 with TRBJ2-1; D is undetermined. The germline V and J ends were trimmed by 1 base and 10 bases, with 8 bases remaining between them. From germline, CDR1 is DFQATT and CDR2 SNEGSKA (reference sequence). This CDR3 spans 11 amino acids. The CDR3 bases are TGCAGTGCTAGAGGACCAGGCGAGCAGTTCTTC. Protein sequence: CSARGPGEQFF.

This rearrangement joins TRBV6-2 or TRBV6-3 to TRBJ2-7; D possibly matches TRBD1 or TRBD2 (5 bases each). Trimming cost V 5 bases and J 7 bases, with 15 bases left between them. Germline CDR1 is MNHEY and CDR2 is SVGEGT. This CDR3 has 13 amino acids. CDR3 loop: CASSGDESLEQYV. The CDR3 bases are TGTGCCAGCAGTGGGGACGAATCCTTGGAGCAGTACGTC.

This clone was seen a few times. The J gene is TRBJ1-2, the V gene TRBV5-1; D uncertain. The V gene's germline CDR1 is SGHRS and CDR2 YFSETQ. This CDR3 region has 13 residues. V lost 4 bases, J lost 8 bases, and 15 bases lay in between. CDR3: CASSPAPRPGYTF. The CDR3 region has the DNA TGCGCCAGCAGCCCGGCCCCCCGGCCCGGCTACACCTTC.

Only a few counts were recorded for this clone. V and J are TRBV24-1 and TRBJ2-1; D remains ambiguous. This CDR3 comprises 15 residues. Germline V lookup: CDR1 KGHDR, CDR2 SFDVKD. Trimming took off 2 bases at V and 1 base at J, with 8 bases between the two ends. In nucleotides, the CDR3 is TGTGCCACCAGTGATTGGAAGGGTTCCTACAATGAGCAGTTCTTC. This gives the protein CATSDWKGSYNEQFF.

This chain links TRBV29-1 with TRBJ2-3; 8 nucleotides match TRBD2. Germline V lookup: CDR1 SQVTM, CDR2 ANQGSEA. V was clipped by 1 base and J by 2 bases; unmatched bases: 2. This CDR3 is built from 14 residues. CDR3: CSVEAGGLTDTQYF. CDR3 DNA: TGCAGCGTTGAAGCGGGGGGGCTCACAGATACGCAGTATTTT.

The V call is TRBV11-2, the J call TRBJ2-7, with D perhaps TRBD1 (6 bases). CDR1 and CDR2 (germline): SGHAT, FQNNGV. The CDR3 covers 13 residues. Trimming left V 5 bases short and J 0 bases short, with 8 bases between. The CDR3 region has the DNA TGTGCCAGCAGCATGGACAGCTCCTACGAGCAGTACGTC. The encoded protein is CASSMDSSYEQYV.

This sequence joins TRBV24-1 and TRBJ1-1; no clear D. The ends were cut back, 5 bases at V and 6 bases at J, with 15 bases in the middle. The CDR3 runs to 14 residues. Germline V gene lookup returns CDR1 KGHDR and CDR2 SFDVKD. The CDR3 sequence is CATSGERGMAEAFF. As DNA, the CDR3 is TGTGCCACCAGTGGAGAGCGAGGGATGGCTGAAGCTTTCTTT.

The genes are TRBV20-1 and TRBJ1-1, with D uncertain. The V gene lost 5 bases and the J gene lost 0 bases, with 1 base spanning the gap. This CDR3 comprises 10 residues. The germline V gene has CDR1 DFQATT and CDR2 SNEGSKA (reference sequence). The CDR3: CSALNTEAFF. DNA for the CDR3: TGCAGTGCTTTGAACACTGAAGCTTTCTTT.

This chain connects TRBV5-4 to TRBJ2-5; D unclear. This CDR3 comprises 12 residues. The V end was cut by 2 bases, the J end by 5 bases, with 7 bases between. Germline V gene lookup returns CDR1 SGHNT and CDR2 YYREEE (reference sequence). CDR3 in amino acids: CASSFLGETQYF. The CDR3 DNA reads as TGTGCCAGCAGCTTCCTCGGGGAGACCCAGTACTTC.

The chain combines TRBV6-2 or TRBV6-3 with TRBJ2-7, with 12 bases lining up with TRBD1. The CDR3 totals 16 residues. Unmatched junction bases numbered 11, after V lost 4 bases and J lost 7 bases. In germline, CDR1 is MNHEY, CDR2 SVGEGT. This CDR3 reads CASSSGRGQGAREQYV. The DNA of the CDR3 is TGTGCCAGCAGTTCGGGGAGGGGACAGGGGGCGCGAGAGCAGTACGTC.

V gene TRBV6-5 combines with J gene TRBJ2-2; D unresolved. Looked up from germline, CDR1 is MNHEY and CDR2 is SVGAGI. Deletions cut 6 bases from V and 0 bases from J, with 8 bases between. CDR3 length: 14 amino acids. The chain's CDR3 is CASRRTANTGELFF. DNA of the CDR3: TGTGCCAGCAGAAGGACGGCGAACACCGGGGAGCTGTTTTTT.

The gene calls are TRBV7-2 and TRBJ2-5; 7 bases are a match to TRBD2. The CDR3 is 14 residues long. V was pared by 5 bases and J by 3 bases, with 6 bases of the junction left unmatched. The germline gives CDR1 SGHTA, CDR2 FQGNSA. CDR3 sequence: CASSTERGKETQYF. The CDR3 nucleotides read TGTGCCAGCAGCACAGAGCGGGGAAAAGAGACCCAGTACTTC. Based on the CDR3 plus reference TRBV7-2 and TRBJ2-5, the full variable domain is GAGVSQSPSNKVTEKGKDVELRCDPISGHTALYWYRQSLGQGLEFLIYFQGNSAPDKSGLPSDRFSAERTGGSVSTLTIQRTQQEDSAVYLCASSTERGKETQYFGPGTRLLVL.

The chain uses TRBV7-2 and TRBJ1-5, with D perhaps matching TRBD1 (6 bases). Germline-derived CDR1 and CDR2 are SGHTA and FQGNSA. V was cut by 10 bases and J by 7 bases, with 17 bases left in between. The CDR3 is 13 residues long. The CDR3 coding sequence is TGTGCCATCAGGGGTTCGAACAAACAGCCCCAGCATTTT. Translation: CAIRGSNKQPQHF.

The rearrangement uses TRBV5-6 and TRBJ2-1; TRBD2 agrees at 13 bases. The trim removed 4 bases at V and 8 bases at J, leaving 6 bases unmatched. Germline CDR1 SGHDT, CDR2 YYEEEE. The CDR3 is made up of 15 amino acids. Written as DNA, the CDR3 is TGTGCCAGCAGCAAGACTAGCGGGGGGTACGATGAGCAGTTCTTC. Its translation: CASSKTSGGYDEQFF.

This clone has just a few counts. V usage is TRBV29-1 and J usage is TRBJ1-3; D remains unclear. The CDR3 consists of 13 residues. V gave up 7 bases and J gave up 4 bases, with 14 bases separating them. The germline V gene encodes CDR1 SQVTM and CDR2 ANQGSEA. CDR3 sequence (DNA): TGCAGCGCGTGGAGCGTTGGGGGAAACACCATATATTTT. Amino acids: CSAWSVGGNTIYF.

J is TRBJ2-7 and V is TRBV3-1 (or the pseudogene TRBV3-2); 8 nucleotides match TRBD2. The CDR3 extends over 15 amino acids. J was trimmed by 2 bases and V by 1 base; bases with no gene match: 4. In germline, CDR1 is LGHDT, CDR2 YNNKEL (reference sequence). CDR3 sequence reads: CASSQGAGGTYEQYV. The CDR3 bases are TGTGCCAGCAGCCAAGGCGCGGGAGGTACCTACGAGCAGTACGTC.

This chain connects TRBV7-2 to TRBJ2-5, with D possibly matching TRBD1 (5 bases). The V end lost 1 base, the J end lost 2 bases, and 11 bases lay between the germline ends. CDR1 SGHTA and CDR2 FQGNSA come from the germline V gene. The CDR3 runs to 15 residues. This CDR3 reads CASSLVRQGQETQYF. The CDR3 DNA is TGTGCCAGCAGCTTAGTCAGGCAGGGTCAAGAGACCCAGTACTTC.

This chain connects TRBV19 to TRBJ1-3, with 7 bases fitting TRBD1. J was trimmed by 0 bases and V by 6 bases; bases with no gene match: 8. The CDR3 contains 16 residues. Germline lookup yields CDR1 LNHDA and CDR2 SQIVND (reference sequence). This CDR3 is CASRSLGQLSGNTIYF. The CDR3 region has the DNA TGTGCCAGTAGATCCCTGGGACAGCTCTCTGGAAACACCATATATTTT.

V and J are TRBV28 and TRBJ1-6, with 7 bases lining up with TRBD1. Trimming removed 2 bases from V and 9 bases from J; junction bases left unmatched: 7. This CDR3 comprises 15 residues. Per germline, CDR1 MDHEN and CDR2 SYDVKM. CDR3 region: CASSLRTGGFSPLHF. DNA for the CDR3: TGTGCCAGCAGTTTACGGACAGGAGGGTTTTCACCCCTCCACTTT.

The chain couples TRBV5-5 to TRBJ2-7, with D maybe TRBD1 (6 bases). Per germline, CDR1 SGHKS and CDR2 YYEKEE (reference sequence). V lost 3 bases and J lost 6, with 13 bases in between. The length of the CDR3 is 13 residues. CDR3 sequence (DNA): TGTGCCAGCAGCTCCATACAGGGTCTCGAGCAGTACGTC. Translated: CASSSIQGLEQYV.

The gene calls are TRBV5-1 and TRBJ2-6, with a weak D call TRBD2 (6 bases). Per the germline V gene, CDR1 is SGHRS and CDR2 is YFSETQ. The CDR3 covers 17 residues. V shed 5 bases and J shed 0 bases, with 15 bases lying between them. This chain's CDR3 is CASSPDYSGSGANVLTF. CDR3 nucleotide sequence: TGCGCCAGCAGTCCTGACTATAGCGGCTCTGGGGCCAACGTCCTGACTTTC. Full variable domain (missing parts from reference TRBV5-1 and TRBJ2-6): KAGVTQTPRYLIKTRGQQVTLSCSPISGHRSVSWYQQTPGQGLQFLFEYFSETQRNKGNFPGRFSGRQFSNSRSEMNVSTLELGDSALYLCASSPDYSGSGANVLTFGAGSRLTVL.

The V call is TRBV19, the J call TRBJ2-5; 9 bases match TRBD2. Germline V lookup: CDR1 LNHDA, CDR2 SQIVND (reference sequence). With 3 bases clipped from V and 1 base from J, the junction kept 6 bases outside the gene matches. This CDR3 contains 16 residues. CDR3 coding DNA: TGTGCCAGTAGTATTGCGAGGCGGGGGGGCCAAGAGACCCAGTACTTC. Translated, it gives CASSIARRGGQETQYF.

This clone has more than one count but fewer than ten. The chain employs TRBV9 and TRBJ1-1, with D possibly matching TRBD1 (5 bases). The CDR3 runs to 14 residues. Germline CDR1 SGDLS, CDR2 YYNGEE. Trimming left V 4 bases short and J 0 bases short, with 10 bases between. The CDR3, as DNA: TGTGCCAGCAGCCCCACAGGAATGAACACTGAAGCTTTCTTT. This gives the protein CASSPTGMNTEAFF. Combining the CDR3 with reference TRBV9 and TRBJ1-1 gives the whole variable domain DSGVTQTPKHLITATGQRVTLRCSPRSGDLSVYWYQQSLDQGLQFLIQYYNGEERAKGNILERFSAQQFPDLHSELNLSSLELGDSALYFCASSPTGMNTEAFFGQGTRLTVV.

This clone was seen a handful of times. The chain is built from TRBV5-1 and TRBJ2-2; D unclear. CDR3 length: 16 amino acids. Looked up from germline, CDR1 is SGHRS and CDR2 is YFSETQ. Trimming took off 0 bases at V and 5 bases at J, with 14 bases between the two ends. The CDR3 DNA sequence: TGCGCCAGCAGCTTGGCCGCGGCACCTAATACCGGGGAGCTGTTTTTT. This gives the protein CASSLAAAPNTGELFF.